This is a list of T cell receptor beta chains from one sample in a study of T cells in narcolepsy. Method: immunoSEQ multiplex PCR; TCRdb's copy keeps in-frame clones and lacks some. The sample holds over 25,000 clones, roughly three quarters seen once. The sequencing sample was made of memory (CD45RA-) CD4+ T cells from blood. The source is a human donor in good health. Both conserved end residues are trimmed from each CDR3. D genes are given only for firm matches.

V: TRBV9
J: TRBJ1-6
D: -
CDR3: ASSPLSSYNSPLH

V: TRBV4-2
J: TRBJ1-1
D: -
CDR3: ASSQEGTGGEAF

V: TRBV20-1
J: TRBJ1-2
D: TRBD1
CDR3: SATGAYGYT

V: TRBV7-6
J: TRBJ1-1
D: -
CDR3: ASSPHPGGLSTEAF

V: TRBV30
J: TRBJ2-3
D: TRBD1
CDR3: AWSQRGTESTDTQY

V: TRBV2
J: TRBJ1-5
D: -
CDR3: ASSEGGPQH

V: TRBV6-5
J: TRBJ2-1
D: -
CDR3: ASSMGPFQYNEQF

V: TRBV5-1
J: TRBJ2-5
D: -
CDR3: ASSSPGGIETQY

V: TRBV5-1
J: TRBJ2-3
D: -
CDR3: ASKTGGSTDTQY

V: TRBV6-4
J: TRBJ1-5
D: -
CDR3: ASRTDSDRNQPQH

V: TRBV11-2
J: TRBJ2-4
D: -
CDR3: ASSDWAALAKNIQY

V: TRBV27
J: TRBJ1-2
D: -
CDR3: ASSYDNYGYT

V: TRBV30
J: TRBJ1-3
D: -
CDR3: ATERVSGNTIY

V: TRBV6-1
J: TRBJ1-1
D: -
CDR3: ASRGRSTEAF

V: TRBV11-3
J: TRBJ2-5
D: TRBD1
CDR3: ASSPDRLGTQY

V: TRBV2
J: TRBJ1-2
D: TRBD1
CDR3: ASSEGRGQNYGYT

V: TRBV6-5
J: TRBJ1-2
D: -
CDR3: ASSRVPYGYT

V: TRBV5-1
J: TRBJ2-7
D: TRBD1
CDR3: ASSSTGGLYEQY

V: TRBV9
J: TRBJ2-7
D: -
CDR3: ASSVEAQAVYEQY

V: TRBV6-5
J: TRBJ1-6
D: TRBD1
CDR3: ASSLSGQGSSPLH

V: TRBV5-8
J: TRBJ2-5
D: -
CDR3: ASSLAGNQETQY

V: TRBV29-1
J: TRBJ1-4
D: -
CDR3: SVLVGAEKLF

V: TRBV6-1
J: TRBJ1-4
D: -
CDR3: ASTSLTIPGEKLF

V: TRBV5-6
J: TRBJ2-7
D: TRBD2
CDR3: ASSLGPPTSGRNSYEQY

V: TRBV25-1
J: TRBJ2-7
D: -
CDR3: ASTYGGPTYEQY

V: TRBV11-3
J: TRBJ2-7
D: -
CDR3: ASSAGWGNEQY

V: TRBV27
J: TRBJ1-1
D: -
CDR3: ASSWVKGGQAF

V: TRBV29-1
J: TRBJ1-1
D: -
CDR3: SAGRGGSAEAF

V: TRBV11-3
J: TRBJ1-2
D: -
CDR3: ASSQPGGRNYGYT

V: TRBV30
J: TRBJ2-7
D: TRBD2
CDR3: AWRGLAGYEQY